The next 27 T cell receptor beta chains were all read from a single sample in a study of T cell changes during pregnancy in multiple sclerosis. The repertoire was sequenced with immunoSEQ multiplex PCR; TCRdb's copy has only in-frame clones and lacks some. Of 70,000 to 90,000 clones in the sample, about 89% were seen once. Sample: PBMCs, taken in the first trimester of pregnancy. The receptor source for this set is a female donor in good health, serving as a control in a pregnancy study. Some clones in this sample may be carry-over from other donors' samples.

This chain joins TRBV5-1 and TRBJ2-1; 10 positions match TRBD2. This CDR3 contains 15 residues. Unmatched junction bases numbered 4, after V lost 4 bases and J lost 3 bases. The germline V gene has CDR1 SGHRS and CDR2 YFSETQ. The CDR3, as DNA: TGCGCCAGCAGCCCGAGCGGGGGGGTCTACAATGAGCAGTTCTTC. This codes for CASSPSGGVYNEQFF.

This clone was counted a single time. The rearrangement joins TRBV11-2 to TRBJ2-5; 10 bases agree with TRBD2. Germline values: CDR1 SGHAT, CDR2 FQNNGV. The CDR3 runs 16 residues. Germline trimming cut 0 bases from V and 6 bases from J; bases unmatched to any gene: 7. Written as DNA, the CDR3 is TGTGCCAGCAGCTTAGAACCTAGCGGGGGCCCCCAGACCCAGTACTTC. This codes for CASSLEPSGGPQTQYF.

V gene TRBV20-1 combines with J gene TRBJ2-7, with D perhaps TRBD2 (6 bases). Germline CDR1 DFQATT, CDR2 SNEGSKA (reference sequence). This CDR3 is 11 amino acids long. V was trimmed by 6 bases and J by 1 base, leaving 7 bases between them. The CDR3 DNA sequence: TGCAGTGCCCGGGAGTCCTACGAGCAGTACTTC. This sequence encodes CSARESYEQYF.

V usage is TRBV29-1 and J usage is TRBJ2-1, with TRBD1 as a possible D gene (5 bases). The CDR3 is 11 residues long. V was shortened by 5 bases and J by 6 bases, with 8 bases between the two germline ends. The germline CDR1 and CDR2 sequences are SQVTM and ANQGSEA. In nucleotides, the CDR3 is TGCAGCGTTCAAACAGGCAATGAGCAGTTCTTC. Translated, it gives CSVQTGNEQFF.

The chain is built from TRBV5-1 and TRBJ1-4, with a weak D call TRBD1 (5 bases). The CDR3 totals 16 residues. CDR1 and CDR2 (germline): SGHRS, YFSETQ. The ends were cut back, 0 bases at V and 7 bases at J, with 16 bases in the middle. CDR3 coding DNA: TGCGCCAGCAGCTTGGAAATTCGGGGGTCGAGTGAAAAACTGTTTTTT. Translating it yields CASSLEIRGSSEKLFF.

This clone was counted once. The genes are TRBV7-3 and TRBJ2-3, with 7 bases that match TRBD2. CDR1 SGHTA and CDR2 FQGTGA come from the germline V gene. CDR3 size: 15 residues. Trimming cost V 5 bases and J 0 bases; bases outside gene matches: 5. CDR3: CASSPLASSTDTQYF. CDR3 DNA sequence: TGTGCCAGCAGCCCACTAGCGTCTAGCACAGATACGCAGTATTTT.

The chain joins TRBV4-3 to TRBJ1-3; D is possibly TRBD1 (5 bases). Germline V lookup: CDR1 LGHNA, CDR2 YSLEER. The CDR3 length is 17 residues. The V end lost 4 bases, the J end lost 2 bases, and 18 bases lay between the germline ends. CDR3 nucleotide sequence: TGCGCCAGCAGCCCAAAAAGCGGGGCGTTAACTGGAAACACCATATATTTT. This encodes CASSPKSGALTGNTIYF.

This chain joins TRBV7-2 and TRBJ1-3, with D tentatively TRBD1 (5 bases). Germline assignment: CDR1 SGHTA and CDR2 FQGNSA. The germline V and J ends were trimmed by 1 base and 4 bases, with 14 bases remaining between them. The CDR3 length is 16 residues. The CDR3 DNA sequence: TGTGCCAGCAGCTTAGTGGAGGGGCTTAACGGAAACACCATATATTTT. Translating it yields CASSLVEGLNGNTIYF.

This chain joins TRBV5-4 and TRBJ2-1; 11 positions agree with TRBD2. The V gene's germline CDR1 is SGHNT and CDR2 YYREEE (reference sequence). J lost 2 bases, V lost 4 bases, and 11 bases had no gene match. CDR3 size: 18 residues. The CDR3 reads CASSAPDSLAGAYNEQFF. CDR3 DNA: TGTGCCAGCAGCGCACCAGACTCACTAGCGGGAGCCTACAATGAGCAGTTCTTC.

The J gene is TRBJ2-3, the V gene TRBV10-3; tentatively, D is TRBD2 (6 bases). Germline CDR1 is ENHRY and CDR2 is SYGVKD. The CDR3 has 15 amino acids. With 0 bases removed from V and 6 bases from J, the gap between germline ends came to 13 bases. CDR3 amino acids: CAISESAGRADTQYF. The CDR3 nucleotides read TGTGCCATCAGTGAGTCTGCGGGAAGGGCTGATACGCAGTATTTT.

CDR3 protein: CASSVESGTLTGELFF. The CDR3, as DNA: TGTGCCAGCAGCGTAGAGAGCGGGACCCTGACCGGGGAGCTGTTTTTT. The chain links TRBV9 to TRBJ2-2, with 7 bases aligning to TRBD2. This CDR3 spans 16 amino acids. CDR1 is SGDLS, CDR2 YYNGEE, per germline. V trimming: 0 bases; J trimming: 5 bases; junction bases outside the gene matches: 7.

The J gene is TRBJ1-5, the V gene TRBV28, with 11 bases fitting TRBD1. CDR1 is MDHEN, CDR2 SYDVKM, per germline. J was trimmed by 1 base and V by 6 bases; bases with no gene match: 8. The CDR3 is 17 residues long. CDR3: CASSRRTGGISNQPQHF. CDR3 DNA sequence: TGTGCCAGCAGCCGACGGACAGGGGGCATCAGCAATCAGCCCCAGCATTTT.

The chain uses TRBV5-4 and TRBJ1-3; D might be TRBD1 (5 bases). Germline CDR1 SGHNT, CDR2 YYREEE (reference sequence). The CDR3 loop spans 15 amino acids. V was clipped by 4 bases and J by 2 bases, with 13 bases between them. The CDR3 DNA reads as TGTGCCAGCAGCGATGGCTCAGGGACTGGAAACACCATATATTTT. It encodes CASSDGSGTGNTIYF. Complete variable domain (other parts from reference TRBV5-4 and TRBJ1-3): ETGVTQSPTHLIKTRGQQVTLRCSSQSGHNTVSWYQQALGQGPQFIFQYYREEENGRGNFPPRFSGLQFPNYSSELNVNALELDDSALYLCASSDGSGTGNTIYFGEGSWLTVV.

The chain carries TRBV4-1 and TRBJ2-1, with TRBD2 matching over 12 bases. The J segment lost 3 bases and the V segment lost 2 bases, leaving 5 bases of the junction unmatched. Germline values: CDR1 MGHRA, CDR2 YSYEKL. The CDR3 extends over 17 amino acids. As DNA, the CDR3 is TGCGCCAGCAGCCAAAAGGAACTAGCGGGGGGCTACAATGAGCAGTTCTTC. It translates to CASSQKELAGGYNEQFF.

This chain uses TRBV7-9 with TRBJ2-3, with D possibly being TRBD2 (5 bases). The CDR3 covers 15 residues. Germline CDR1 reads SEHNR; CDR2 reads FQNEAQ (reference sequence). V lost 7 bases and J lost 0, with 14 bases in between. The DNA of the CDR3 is TGTGCCAGCATCAGGAGGAGCGGTAGCACAGATACGCAGTATTTT. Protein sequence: CASIRRSGSTDTQYF. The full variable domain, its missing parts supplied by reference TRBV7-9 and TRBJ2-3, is DTGVSQNPRHKITKRGQNVTFRCDPISEHNRLYWYRQTLGQGPEFLTYFQNEAQLEKSRLLSDRFSAERPKGSFSTLEIQRTEQGDSAMYLCASIRRSGSTDTQYFGPGTRLTVL.

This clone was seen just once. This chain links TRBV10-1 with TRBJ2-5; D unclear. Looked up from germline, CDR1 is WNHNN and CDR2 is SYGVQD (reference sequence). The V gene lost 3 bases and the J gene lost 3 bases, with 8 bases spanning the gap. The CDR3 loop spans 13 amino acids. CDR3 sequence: CASSDHYEETQYF. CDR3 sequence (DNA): TGCGCCAGCAGTGATCACTATGAAGAGACCCAGTACTTC.

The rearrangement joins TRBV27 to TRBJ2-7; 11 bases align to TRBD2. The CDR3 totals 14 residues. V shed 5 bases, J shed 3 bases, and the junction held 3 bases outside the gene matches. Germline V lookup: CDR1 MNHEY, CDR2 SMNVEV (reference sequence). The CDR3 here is CASSPGTSGYEQYF. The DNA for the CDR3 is TGTGCCAGCAGTCCCGGGACTAGCGGCTACGAGCAGTACTTC.

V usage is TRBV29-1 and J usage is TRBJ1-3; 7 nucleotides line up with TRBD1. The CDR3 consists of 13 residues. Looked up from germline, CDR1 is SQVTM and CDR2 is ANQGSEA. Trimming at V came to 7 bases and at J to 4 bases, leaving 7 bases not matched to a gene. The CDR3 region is CSAQTGPGNTIYF. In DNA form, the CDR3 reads TGCAGCGCTCAGACAGGGCCAGGAAACACCATATATTTT.

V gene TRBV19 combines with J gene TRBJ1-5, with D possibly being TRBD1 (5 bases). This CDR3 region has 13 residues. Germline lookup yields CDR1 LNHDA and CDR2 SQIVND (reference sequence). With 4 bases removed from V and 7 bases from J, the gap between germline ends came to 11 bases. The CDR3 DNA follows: TGTGCCAGTAGTAGGGGGGGGATACAGCCCCAGCATTTT. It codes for CASSRGGIQPQHF.

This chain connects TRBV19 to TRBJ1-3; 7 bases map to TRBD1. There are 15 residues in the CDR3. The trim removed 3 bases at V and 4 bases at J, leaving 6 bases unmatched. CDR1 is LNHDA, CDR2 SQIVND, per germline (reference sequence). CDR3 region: CASSIAGTAGNTIYF. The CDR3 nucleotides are TGTGCCAGTAGTATCGCCGGGACAGCCGGAAACACCATATATTTT.

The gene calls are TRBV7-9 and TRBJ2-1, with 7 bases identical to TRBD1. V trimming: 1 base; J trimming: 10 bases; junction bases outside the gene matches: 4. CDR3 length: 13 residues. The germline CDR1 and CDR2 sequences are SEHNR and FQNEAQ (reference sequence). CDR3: CASSLEGAREQFF. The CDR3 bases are TGTGCCAGCAGCTTAGAGGGGGCGAGGGAGCAGTTCTTC.

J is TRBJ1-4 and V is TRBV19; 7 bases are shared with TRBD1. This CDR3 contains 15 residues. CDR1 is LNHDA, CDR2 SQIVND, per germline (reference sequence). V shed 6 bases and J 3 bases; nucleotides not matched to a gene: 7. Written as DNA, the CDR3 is TGTGCCAGTAGGCGTACCGGGACAGCTAATGAAAAACTGTTTTTT. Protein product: CASRRTGTANEKLFF.

The CDR3 region has the DNA TGTGCCAGCAGCCCTCGACTAGCGGGGTACAATGAGCAGTTCTTC. Translated: CASSPRLAGYNEQFF. The chain carries TRBV28 and TRBJ2-1, with 11 bases fitting TRBD2. The CDR3 totals 15 residues. In germline, CDR1 is MDHEN, CDR2 SYDVKM. The V gene end was trimmed by 6 bases and the J gene end by 4 bases; junction bases not matched to a gene: 5.

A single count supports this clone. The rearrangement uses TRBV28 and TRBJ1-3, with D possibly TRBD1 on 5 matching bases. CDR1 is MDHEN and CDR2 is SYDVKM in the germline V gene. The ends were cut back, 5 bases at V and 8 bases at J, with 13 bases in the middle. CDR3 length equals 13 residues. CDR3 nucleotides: TGTGCCAGCAGTCAAGCCGGGGGGTACACCATATATTTT. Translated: CASSQAGGYTIYF.

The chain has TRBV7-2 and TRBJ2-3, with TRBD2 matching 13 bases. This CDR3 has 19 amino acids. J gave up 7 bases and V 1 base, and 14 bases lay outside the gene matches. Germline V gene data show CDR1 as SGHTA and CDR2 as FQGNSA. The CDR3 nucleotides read TGTGCCAGCAGCTTAGTCTTCCAACTAGCGGGAGGGCCGACCTATACGCAGTATTTT. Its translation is CASSLVFQLAGGPTYTQYF. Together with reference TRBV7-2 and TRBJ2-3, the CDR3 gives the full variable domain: GAGVSQSPSNKVTEKGKDVELRCDPISGHTALYWYRQSLGQGLEFLIYFQGNSAPDKSGLPSDRFSAERTGGSVSTLTIQRTQQEDSAVYLCASSLVFQLAGGPTYTQYFGPGTRLTVL.

The CDR3 spells CASSLGGLGNEQFF. The DNA of the CDR3 is TGTGCCAGCAGCTTGGGGGGGCTGGGGAATGAGCAGTTCTTC. The chain recombines TRBV5-6 with TRBJ2-1, with D perhaps matching TRBD1 (6 bases). The V end lost 0 bases, the J end lost 7 bases, and 11 bases lay between the germline ends. CDR1 and CDR2 from the germline V gene are SGHDT and YYEEEE. The CDR3 length is 14 residues.

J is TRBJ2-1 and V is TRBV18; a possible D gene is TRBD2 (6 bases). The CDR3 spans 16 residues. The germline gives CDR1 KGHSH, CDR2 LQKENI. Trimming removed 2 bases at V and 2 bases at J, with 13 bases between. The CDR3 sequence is CASSPEASVTYNEQFF. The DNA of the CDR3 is TGTGCCAGCTCACCAGAAGCTAGCGTGACCTACAATGAGCAGTTCTTC.